This TCR beta chain was recovered during a study of blood T cells in healthy people across ages. The CDR3 sequence is 15 residues long. Germline CDR1 and CDR2: SEHNR and FQNEAQ (reference sequence). The V and J ends lost 3 bases and 5 bases respectively, with 16 bases between them. Through a sample-barcoded 5' primer and a J-beta primer mix, a second PCR was run for 7 to 11 cycles. MiXCR was run by TCRdb on the 5' RACE reads, yielding one entry per CDR3 protein. The repertoire holds about 1 million distinct CDR3 sequences, with 40% to 55% as singletons. The sequenced sample consisted of blood. The sequence derives from a woman aged 55-75 years in good health. The rearrangement joins TRBV7-9 to TRBJ1-1; TRBD1 might be the D (5 bases). The CDR3 loop reads CASSFSGGVRTEAFF. DNA for the CDR3: TGTGCCAGCAGCTTCAGCGGGGGGGTTAGGACTGAAGCTTTCTTT.